The entry below gives a single T cell receptor (beta chain) sequence along with its context. Its specific antigen is unknown. Base-call qualities are not available, and no considerably larger clone is one nucleotide away. CDR1 and CDR2 are drawn from the germline V gene (reference sequence): GTSNPN, SVGIG. V is shortened by 1 base, J by 5 bases, and the region joining them spans 11 bases. The CDR3, from cysteine to phenylalanine, totals 13 residues. The CDR3 DNA has 39 bases and is translated from base 1. This specimen comes from a study of T cell changes during pregnancy in multiple sclerosis (dated by TCRdb to between 2018 and 2021). About the study as a whole: The study examined how the T cell repertoire changed over the course of pregnancy in women with multiple sclerosis.

Library prep was done by the immunoSEQ multiplex PCR assay. TCRdb limited this immuneACCESS table to in-frame rearrangements with V and J called. A share of clones is missing; checked studies link under half to unresolved V genes, and the rest is unexplained. Counted in this sample were 60,000 to 75,000 clones; under 95% of them appeared once. The ten largest clones capture 1.4% of the sample. Sequencing used peripheral blood, obtained in the third trimester of pregnancy. The chain is assembled from TRBV30 and TRBJ2-5, with TRBD2 as a weak D call on 7 bases. The receptor was derived from a female donor with multiple sclerosis, enrolled in a pregnancy study. The CDR3 region reads CAWSGGGRETQYF. The DNA reads as follows: TGTGCCTGGAGTGGGGGGGGCCGGGAGACCCAGTACTTC.